This T cell receptor (beta chain) was recorded in a study of shared clonotypes between healthy human individuals. Generated by immunoSEQ multiplex PCR, the TCRdb table keeps only in-frame clones and is missing some. Of about 1.5 million clones detected, around 98% appear once; the ten largest clones hold less than 0.55%. CDR1 is MNHEY and CDR2 is SMNVEV in the germline V gene (reference sequence). This CDR3 comprises 16 residues. The V end was cut by 2 bases, the J end by 5 bases, with 16 bases between. Sequenced material: naive CD4+ T cells sorted from blood. Subset of the sample: CD45RA+ positively selected. V usage is TRBV27 and J usage is TRBJ2-1; D might be TRBD2 (5 bases). The receptor was isolated from a man younger than 40 in good health. Here the CDR3 DNA reads TGTGCCAGCAGTTTAACCTCGGTAGCGTTAAACAATGAGCAGTTCTTC. Translation: CASSLTSVALNNEQFF.